Listed here are 12 T cell receptor beta chains from one sample, sequenced in a study of early T cells in non-severe SARS-CoV-2 infection. Via MiXCR, TCRdb re-called the 5' RACE reads, giving one row per CDR3 protein. This sample carries roughly 100,000 distinct CDR3 sequences, over 10% of them seen once, and the ten largest clones take roughly 6.3%. Sample: whole blood. The receptors were gathered from an adult who was a healthcare worker with PCR-confirmed SARS-CoV-2 infection or an uninfected control (not recorded which).

The sample holds many counts of this clonotype. The chain recombines TRBV5-6 with TRBJ2-7, with unresolved D. Trimming cost V 4 bases and J 2 bases, with 13 bases left between them. In germline, CDR1 is SGHDT, CDR2 YYEEEE. The CDR3 runs to 14 residues. The CDR3 DNA reads as TGTGCCAGCAGCGTCGGCAGTCCGACCTACGAGCAGTACTTC. It specifies CASSVGSPTYEQYF.

The V and J genes are TRBV28 and TRBJ1-3; D is uncertain. Germline values: CDR1 MDHEN, CDR2 SYDVKM. Between the trimmed V and J ends, which lost 3 bases and 0 bases, there was a span of 6 bases. This CDR3 is built from 14 residues. CDR3 DNA sequence: TGTGCCAGCAGTTTGGTGAGCTCTGGAAACACCATATATTTT. This sequence encodes CASSLVSSGNTIYF. Variable domain in full (rest from reference TRBV28 and TRBJ1-3): DVKVTQSSRYLVKRTGEKVFLECVQDMDHENMFWYRQDPGLGLRLIYFSYDVKMKEKGDIPEGYSVSREKKERFSLILESASTNQTSMYLCASSLVSSGNTIYFGEGSWLTVV.

This clonotype was counted ten times or more. This chain joins TRBV5-5 and TRBJ2-2; no firm D call. Looked up from germline, CDR1 is SGHKS and CDR2 is YYEKEE (reference sequence). This CDR3 region has 13 residues. Trimming shortened V by 0 bases and J by 7 bases, and 7 bases separated the two germline ends. CDR3 sequence (DNA): TGTGCCAGCAGCTTGGGGGTGCACGGGGAGCTGTTTTTT. Amino acids: CASSLGVHGELFF.

This clonotype was recorded many times. This chain joins TRBV6-1 and TRBJ1-4; D possibly corresponds to TRBD1 (6 bases). The length of the CDR3 is 16 residues. Trimming shortened V by 2 bases and J by 3 bases, and 13 bases separated the two germline ends. Germline-derived CDR1 and CDR2 are MNHNS and SASEGT. The CDR3 sequence is CASSESLTGSNEKLFF. The CDR3 nucleotides are TGTGCCAGCAGTGAAAGTCTTACAGGGTCTAATGAAAAACTGTTTTTT.

This clonotype came up a few times. This rearrangement joins TRBV6-6 to TRBJ1-5; D might be TRBD1 (6 bases). The CDR3 totals 16 residues. From germline, CDR1 is MNHNY and CDR2 SVGAGI (reference sequence). V was trimmed by 5 bases and J by 0 bases, leaving 14 bases between them. CDR3 region: CASSKQGPYSNQPQHF. The CDR3 DNA sequence: TGTGCCAGCAGTAAACAGGGCCCGTATAGCAATCAGCCCCAGCATTTT.

V and J are TRBV24-1 and TRBJ2-7; no clear D gene. CDR1 and CDR2 (germline): KGHDR, SFDVKD. Trimming removed 6 bases at V and 6 bases at J, with 2 bases between. This CDR3 contains 9 residues. In DNA form, the CDR3 reads TGTGCCACCAGTTGCGAGCAGTACTTC. As protein: CATSCEQYF.

This clonotype turned up a few times. The chain links TRBV20-1 to TRBJ2-1; possibly TRBD2 for D (6 bases). The CDR3 extends over 14 amino acids. Germline V lookup: CDR1 DFQATT, CDR2 SNEGSKA (reference sequence). With 1 base removed from V and 0 bases from J, the gap between germline ends came to 7 bases. Here the CDR3 DNA reads TGCAGTGCTAGAGGGGACTTCTCCTACAATGAGCAGTTCTTC. It translates to CSARGDFSYNEQFF.

This clonotype has a count of ten or more. The chain carries TRBV7-8 and TRBJ2-7; 7 bases line up with TRBD1. This CDR3 is built from 14 residues. V shed 4 bases, J shed 0 bases, and the junction held 3 bases outside the gene matches. CDR1 is SGHVS, CDR2 FQNEAQ, per germline. CDR3 in amino acids: CASSYRGSSYEQYF. The CDR3 region has the DNA TGTGCCAGCAGCTACAGGGGAAGCTCCTACGAGCAGTACTTC.

The rearrangement links TRBV28 to TRBJ2-7, with a weak D call TRBD1 (5 bases). The CDR3 is 13 amino acids. Trimming left V 6 bases short and J 0 bases short, with 9 bases between. Germline V gene lookup returns CDR1 MDHEN and CDR2 SYDVKM. This chain's CDR3 is CASSRVPSYEQYF. The CDR3 DNA follows: TGTGCCAGCAGCAGGGTACCCTCCTACGAGCAGTACTTC.

This clonotype occurred a few times. The chain links TRBV2 to TRBJ2-1; D gene ambiguous. V dropped 5 bases and J dropped 0 bases, with 8 bases sitting between them. This CDR3 is 14 amino acids long. From germline, CDR1 is SNHLY and CDR2 FYNNEI. CDR3 DNA sequence: TGTGCCAGCAGTTGGTCGAGCTCCTACAATGAGCAGTTCTTC. This codes for CASSWSSSYNEQFF. Variable domain in full (rest from reference TRBV2 and TRBJ2-1): EPEVTQTPSHQVTQMGQEVILRCVPISNHLYFYWYRQILGQKVEFLVSFYNNEISEKSEIFDDQFSVERPDGSNFTLKIRSTKLEDSAMYFCASSWSSSYNEQFFGPGTRLTVL.

This clonotype showed up many times. The J gene is TRBJ1-5, the V gene TRBV19; tentatively, D is TRBD1 (5 bases). Germline V gene sequence: CDR1 LNHDA, CDR2 SQIVND (reference sequence). The V end lost 7 bases, the J end lost 3 bases, and 16 bases lay between the germline ends. The CDR3 has 15 amino acids. Here the CDR3 reads CASKLWMGPNQPQHF. CDR3 DNA: TGTGCCAGTAAGCTTTGGATGGGACCCAATCAGCCCCAGCATTTT.

Ten or more counts support this clonotype. The V and J genes are TRBV27 and TRBJ1-1; D is unclear. The CDR3 extends over 13 amino acids. CDR1 and CDR2 from the germline V gene are MNHEY and SMNVEV (reference sequence). With 4 bases removed from V and 0 bases from J, the gap between germline ends came to 6 bases. The CDR3 DNA is TGTGCCAGCAGTTGGGAGATGAACACTGAAGCTTTCTTT. It yields the protein CASSWEMNTEAFF.